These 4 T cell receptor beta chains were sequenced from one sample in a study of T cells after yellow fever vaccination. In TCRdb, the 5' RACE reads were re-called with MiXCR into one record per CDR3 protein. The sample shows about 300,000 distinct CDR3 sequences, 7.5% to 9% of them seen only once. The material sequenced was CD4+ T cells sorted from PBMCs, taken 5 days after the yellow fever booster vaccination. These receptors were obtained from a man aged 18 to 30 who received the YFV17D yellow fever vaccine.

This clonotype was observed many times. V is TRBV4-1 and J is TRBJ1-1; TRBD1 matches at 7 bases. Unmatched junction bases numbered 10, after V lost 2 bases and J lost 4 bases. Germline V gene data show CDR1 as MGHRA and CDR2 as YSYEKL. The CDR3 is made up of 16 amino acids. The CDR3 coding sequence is TGCGCCAGCAGCCAACAATACAGGGGACGCGGCACTGAAGCTTTCTTT. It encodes CASSQQYRGRGTEAFF.

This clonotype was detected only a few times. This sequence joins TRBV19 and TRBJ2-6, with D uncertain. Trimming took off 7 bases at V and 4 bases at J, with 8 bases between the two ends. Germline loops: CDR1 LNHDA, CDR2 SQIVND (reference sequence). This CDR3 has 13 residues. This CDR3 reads CASTWSGANVLTF. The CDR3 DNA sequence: TGTGCCAGTACTTGGAGCGGGGCCAACGTCCTGACTTTC.

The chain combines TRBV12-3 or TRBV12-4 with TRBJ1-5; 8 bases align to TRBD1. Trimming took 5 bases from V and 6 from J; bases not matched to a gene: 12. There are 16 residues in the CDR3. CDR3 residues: CASSPVQGALGQPQHF. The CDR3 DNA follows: TGTGCCAGCAGTCCTGTGCAGGGGGCCCTAGGTCAGCCCCAGCATTTT.

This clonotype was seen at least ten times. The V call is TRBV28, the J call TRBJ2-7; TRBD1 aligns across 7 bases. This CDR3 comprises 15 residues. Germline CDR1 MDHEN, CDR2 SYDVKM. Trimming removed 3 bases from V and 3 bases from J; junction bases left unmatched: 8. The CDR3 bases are TGTGCCAGCAGTTTCCCAGGGGGTTTCCACTACGAGCAGTACTTC. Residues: CASSFPGGFHYEQYF. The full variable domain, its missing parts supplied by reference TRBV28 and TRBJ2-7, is DVKVTQSSRYLVKRTGEKVFLECVQDMDHENMFWYRQDPGLGLRLIYFSYDVKMKEKGDIPEGYSVSREKKERFSLILESASTNQTSMYLCASSFPGGFHYEQYFGPGTRLTVT.